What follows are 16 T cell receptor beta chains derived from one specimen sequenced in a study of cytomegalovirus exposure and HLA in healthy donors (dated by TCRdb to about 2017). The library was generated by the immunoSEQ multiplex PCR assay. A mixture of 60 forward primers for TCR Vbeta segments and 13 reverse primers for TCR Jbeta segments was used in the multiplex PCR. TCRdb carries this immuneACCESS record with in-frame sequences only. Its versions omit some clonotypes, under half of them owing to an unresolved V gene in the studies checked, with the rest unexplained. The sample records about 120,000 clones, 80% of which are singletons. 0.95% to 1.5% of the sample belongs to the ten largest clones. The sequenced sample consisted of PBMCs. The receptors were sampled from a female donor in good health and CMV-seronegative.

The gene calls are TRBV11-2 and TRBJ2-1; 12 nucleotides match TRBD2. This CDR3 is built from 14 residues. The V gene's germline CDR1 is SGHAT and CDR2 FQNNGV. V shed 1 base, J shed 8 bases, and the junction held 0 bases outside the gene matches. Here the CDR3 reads CASSLGLAGDEQFF. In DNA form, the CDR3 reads TGTGCCAGCAGCTTAGGACTAGCGGGGGATGAGCAGTTCTTC.

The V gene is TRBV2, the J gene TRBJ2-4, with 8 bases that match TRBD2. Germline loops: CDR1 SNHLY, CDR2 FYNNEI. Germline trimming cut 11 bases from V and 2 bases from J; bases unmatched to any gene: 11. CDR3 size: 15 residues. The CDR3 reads CASHGRAVTKNIQYF. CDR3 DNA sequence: TGTGCCTCACACGGGAGGGCCGTAACCAAAAACATTCAGTACTTC.

In nucleotides, the CDR3 is TGTGCCAGCACCAAGACAGGGATTTTTGGGCACACCATATATTTT. It translates to CASTKTGIFGHTIYF. The chain is built from TRBV5-6 and TRBJ1-3; TRBD1 aligns across 7 bases. The junction had 14 bases not matched to a gene; V was cut back by 6 bases and J by 8 bases. This CDR3 contains 15 residues. Germline V gives CDR1 SGHDT, CDR2 YYEEEE.

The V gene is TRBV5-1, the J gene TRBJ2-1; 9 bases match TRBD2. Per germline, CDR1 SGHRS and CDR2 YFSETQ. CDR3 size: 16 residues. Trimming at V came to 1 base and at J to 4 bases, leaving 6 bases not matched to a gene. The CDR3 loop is CASSLLSSGAYNEQFF. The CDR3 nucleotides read TGCGCCAGCAGCTTGTTGTCTAGCGGGGCGTACAATGAGCAGTTCTTC. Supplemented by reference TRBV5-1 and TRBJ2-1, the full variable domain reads KAGVTQTPRYLIKTRGQQVTLSCSPISGHRSVSWYQQTPGQGLQFLFEYFSETQRNKGNFPGRFSGRQFSNSRSEMNVSTLELGDSALYLCASSLLSSGAYNEQFFGPGTRLTVL.

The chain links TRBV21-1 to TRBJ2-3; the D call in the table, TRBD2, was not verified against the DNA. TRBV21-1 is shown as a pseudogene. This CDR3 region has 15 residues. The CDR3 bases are TGTGCCAGCAGCGGACTAGCGGGAAGCACAGATACGCAGTATTTT. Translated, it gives CASSGLAGSTDTQYF.

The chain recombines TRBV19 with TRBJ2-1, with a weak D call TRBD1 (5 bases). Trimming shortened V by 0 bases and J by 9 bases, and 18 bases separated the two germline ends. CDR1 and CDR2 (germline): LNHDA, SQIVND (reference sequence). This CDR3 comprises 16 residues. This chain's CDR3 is CASSIDLMVRGAEQFF. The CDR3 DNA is TGTGCCAGTAGTATAGATCTAATGGTGCGTGGGGCTGAGCAGTTCTTC.

The CDR3: CASSLPLPRGELFF. The CDR3 region has the DNA TGTGCCAGCAGTTTACCCCTCCCGCGGGGGGAGCTGTTTTTT. The V and J genes are TRBV28 and TRBJ2-2; D gene uncertain. Germline V gene data show CDR1 as MDHEN and CDR2 as SYDVKM. V shed 2 bases and J shed 8 bases, with 12 bases lying between them. The CDR3 consists of 14 residues.

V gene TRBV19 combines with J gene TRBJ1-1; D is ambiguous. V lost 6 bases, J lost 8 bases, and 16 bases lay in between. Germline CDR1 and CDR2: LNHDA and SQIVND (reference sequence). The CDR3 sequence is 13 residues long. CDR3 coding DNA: TGTGCCAGTAGGCCCCTTCGAGGTGGCGAAGCTTTCTTT. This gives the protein CASRPLRGGEAFF.

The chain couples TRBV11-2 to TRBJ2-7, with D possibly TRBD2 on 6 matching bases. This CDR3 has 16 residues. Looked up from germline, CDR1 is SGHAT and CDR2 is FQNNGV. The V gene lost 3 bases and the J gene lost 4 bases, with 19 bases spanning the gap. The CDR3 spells CASSLDYPSGFYEQYF. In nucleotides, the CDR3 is TGTGCCAGCAGCTTGGACTATCCCTCCGGGTTTTACGAGCAGTACTTC.

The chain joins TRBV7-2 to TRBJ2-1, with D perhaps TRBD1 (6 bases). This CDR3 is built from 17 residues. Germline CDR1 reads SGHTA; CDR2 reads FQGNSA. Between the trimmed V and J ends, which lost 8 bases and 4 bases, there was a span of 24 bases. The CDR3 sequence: CASARDGGPRQYNEQFF. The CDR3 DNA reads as TGTGCCAGCGCCCGAGATGGGGGCCCGAGGCAATACAATGAGCAGTTCTTC.

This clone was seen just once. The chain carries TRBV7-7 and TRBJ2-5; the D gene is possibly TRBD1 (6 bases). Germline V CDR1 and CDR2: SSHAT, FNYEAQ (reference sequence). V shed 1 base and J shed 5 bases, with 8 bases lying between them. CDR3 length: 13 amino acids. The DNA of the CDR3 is TGTGCCAGCAGCTTAGAGAGGGGGGAGACCCAGTACTTC. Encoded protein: CASSLERGETQYF.

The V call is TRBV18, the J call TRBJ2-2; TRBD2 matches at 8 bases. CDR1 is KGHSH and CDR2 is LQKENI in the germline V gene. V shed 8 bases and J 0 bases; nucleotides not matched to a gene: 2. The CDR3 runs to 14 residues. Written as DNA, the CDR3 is TGTGCCAGCCGACTAGCGCCGAACACCGGGGAGCTGTTTTTT. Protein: CASRLAPNTGELFF.

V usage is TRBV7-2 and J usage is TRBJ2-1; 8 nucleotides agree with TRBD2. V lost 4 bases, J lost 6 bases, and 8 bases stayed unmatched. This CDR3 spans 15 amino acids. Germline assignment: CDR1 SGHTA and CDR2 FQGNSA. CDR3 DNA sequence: TGTGCCAGCAGCTCACCCGGGACTAGAGCCAATGAGCAGTTCTTC. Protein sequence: CASSSPGTRANEQFF.

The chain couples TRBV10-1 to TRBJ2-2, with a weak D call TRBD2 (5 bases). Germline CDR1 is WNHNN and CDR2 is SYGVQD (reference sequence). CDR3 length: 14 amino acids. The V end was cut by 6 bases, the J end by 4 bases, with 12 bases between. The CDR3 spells CASRGSGTTGELFF. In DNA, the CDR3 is TGCGCCAGCAGGGGAAGCGGAACCACCGGGGAGCTGTTTTTT.

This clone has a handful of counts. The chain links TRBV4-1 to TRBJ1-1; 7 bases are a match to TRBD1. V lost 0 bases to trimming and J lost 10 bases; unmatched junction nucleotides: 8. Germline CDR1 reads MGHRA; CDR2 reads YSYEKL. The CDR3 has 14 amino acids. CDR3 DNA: TGCGCCAGCAGCCAAGATCTTAGGGGGCGCGGAGCTTTCTTT. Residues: CASSQDLRGRGAFF.

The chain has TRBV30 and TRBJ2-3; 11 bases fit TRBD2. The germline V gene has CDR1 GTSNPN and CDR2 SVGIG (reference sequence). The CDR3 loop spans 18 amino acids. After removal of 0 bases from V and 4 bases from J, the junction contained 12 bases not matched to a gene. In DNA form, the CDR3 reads TGTGCCTGGAGTGTAATGGTTCTAGCGGGGGGTGGGGCAGATACGCAGTATTTT. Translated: CAWSVMVLAGGGADTQYF.